This T cell receptor (beta chain) emerged from a study of cytomegalovirus exposure and HLA in healthy donors (dated by TCRdb to about 2017). Broadly, across the study: In an earlier analysis of 550 to 750 of the donors, 276 Gb of sequence data and 95 million to 130 million unique TCR beta sequences from about 179 million T cells were reported. About 330 gigabases of sequencing data and roughly 81 million unique TCR sequences made up an early release that covered 500 to 700 HLA-typed donors. Among the roughly 390 genotyped donors, about 83% belonged to the genetic ancestry cluster associated with self-reported Caucasian donors. The study aimed to test whether signatures of past pathogen exposure could be identified by cataloging public T cell receptors. The T cell repertoires of several hundred subjects were profiled by immunosequencing and related to cytomegalovirus serostatus. Besides the first cohort of approximately 670 subjects, a separate validation cohort made up of over 95 different subjects was used. To predict cytomegalovirus infection status, the study combined high-throughput TCR immunosequencing, statistical association of individual TCRs with disease status, and machine learning. A later analysis re-examined previously published TCR beta repertoires from over 500 donors and added high-resolution HLA genotyping to investigate patterns of TCR occurrence. Rather than drawing on any new phenotypic data, the later analysis identified candidate immune exposures from TCR beta sequences and the way those sequences occurred across donors. An earlier analysis of 587 of the donors used high-throughput TCR beta sequencing to judge whether each TCR beta V gene segment behaved as functional or pseudogenic. Donor age, sex, ethnicity and CMV serostatus were compiled alongside the repertoire data. A later genetic analysis took genome-wide SNP genotypes for about 55% of the 666 donors and used that subset as a discovery cohort. All discovery cohort repertoires had been generated on a single sequencing platform. Both class I and class II loci were covered by HLA typing, at four-digit resolution. Typing coverage varied by locus: roughly 620-640 donors for A, B, C, DRB1 and DQB1; under 550 for DQA1; around 570 for DPA1; roughly 450 for DPB1. Roughly five DR-DQ haplotypes were handled as single units for association and clustering, since linkage in the cohort was strong. Across around 400 genotyped donors of the cohort, an average of about 220,000 unique TCR beta nucleotide sequences per donor were sequenced, and roughly a sixth of those sequences were non-productive.

Paper-wide results and their limitations: In a later analysis, the rate of TCR association differed among HLA loci, with DRB1 alleles having the most associated TCRs and HLA-C alleles having the fewest. Linkage disequilibrium might explain the correlated functional status among segregating V segments, but an unknown experimental factor could not be ruled out. A later analysis found that most CMV-associated TCR beta chains appeared HLA-restricted, with HLA associations seemingly driven largely by CMV exposure. In a later genetic analysis, a missense DCLRE1C variant was associated with V-gene and J-gene trimming of TCR beta chains, and the association was replicated in an independent cohort. Three of the identified cytomegalovirus-associated TCR beta chains were confirmed in vitro to be specific for cytomegalovirus antigens. Because HLA typing was missing for some donors at each locus, association tests included only the typed subset. Most TCR sequences were observed very rarely across donors, whereas some public TCRs were present in many individuals. Sequencing depth was assumed to be roughly uniform across donors in the presence/absence analyses, though that assumption may not hold. Some IMGT-functional V segments, including TRBV6-2 and TRBV6-3, could not be distinguished by the 87-base-pair reads and were therefore excluded. CMV serostatus was the only immune exposure information available for the cohort. The earlier analysis of nearly 600 of the donors excluded approximately 17 rarely observed V segments, including chromosome 9 orphons, because counts were too low. A further reported finding was that TCR beta sequences accurately predicted the HLA-A and HLA-B alleles for most subjects in the first cohort. A cluster of highly shared sequence variants was judged likely to represent a technical artifact of the sequencing pipeline. Specific HLA alleles were associated with around 18,000 TCR beta sequences at a false discovery rate of 0.05 in a later analysis. Cytomegalovirus status was reported to be diagnosed by the classifier with high specificity and sensitivity in both the original and validation cohorts. A total of 150 to 200 TCR beta chains were listed by the study as associated with cytomegalovirus. Broadly in line with IMGT annotations, most TCR beta V segments showed up in productive rearrangements about 90% or about 30% of the time in an earlier analysis of about 500 of the donors. In a later genetic analysis, fewer N-insertions in productive TCRs were reported among donors in an Asian-associated ancestry cluster than the roughly 670-donor mean. Compared with equally common non-associated chains, HLA-associated TCR beta chains in a later analysis were more clonally expanded and had lower generation probabilities. In a later analysis, several top co-occurrence clusters were reported to appear linked to parvovirus B19, influenza, CMV and Epstein-Barr virus. Strong co-occurrence of HLA alleles, especially DR and DQ, made assigning TCR associations to individual alleles difficult. This cohort had only TCR beta chains sequenced, and the lack of alpha or paired-chain data limited which features could be detected. The authors suggested that the approach could potentially be extended to other disease states and immunological phenotypes.

In total, roughly 670 healthy bone marrow donors made up the cohort. Cohort members were all nominally healthy when sampled, although unrecorded immune exposures were likely present. The donor tested CMV seronegative and was one of the 352 seronegative cohort members. A peripheral blood sample was provided by each donor, and peripheral blood mononuclear cells were used for TCR beta sequencing. The Qiagen DNeasy Blood Extraction Kit was used to extract genomic DNA from the blood cell samples. The method behind the library was the immunoSEQ multiplex PCR assay. The multiplex PCR relied on a mix of 60 forward primers for TCR Vbeta segments and 13 reverse primers for TCR Jbeta segments. The CDR3 region of rearranged TCR beta genes was amplified from genomic DNA with a multiplex PCR assay. The Illumina HiSeq System was used to sequence the amplified TCR beta libraries as 87-base-pair reads. Per the authors' processing: Across the 700 or so repertoires, a later analysis counted roughly 84 million unique TCR beta chains, roughly 11 million of which were shared by at least two donors. Raw reads were error-corrected and collapsed into unique sequences by a nearest-neighbor algorithm in which closely related sequences were merged to remove PCR and sequencing errors. To assign V, D and J gene segments, CDR3 sequences were aligned to IMGT reference sequences. Each retained sequence needed at least a six-nucleotide match to both a V gene segment and a J gene segment. Rearrangements were classified as productive when the CDR3 lacked stop codons and remained in frame with V and J, and all other rearrangements were classified as non-productive. CDR3 was defined by IMGT convention, running from the second conserved V-encoded cysteine to the conserved J-encoded phenylalanine. In an earlier analysis of some 550 of the donors, sequences lacking an unambiguous match to a single V gene segment were excluded. In an earlier analysis of several hundred of the donors, V segments were called functional above 56.7% productive rearrangements and were called segregating when the between-donor standard deviation exceeded 5%. A statistical classification framework was built for diagnosing cytomegalovirus status from the catalog of TCR beta chain sequences. In a later analysis, V and J genes were assigned by comparing TCR nucleotide sequences against IMGT/GENE-DB human TR gene sequences. The TCRdist pipeline was used in a later analysis to assign CDR3 sequences and most-parsimonious VDJ recombination scenarios. In a later analysis, each TCR beta chain was defined by its CDR3 amino acid sequence together with its V-gene family, and reads lacking a unique V-gene family were excluded. A later analysis removed several hundred highly shared, low-generation-probability nucleotide sequences to deal with suspected cross-contamination and a sequencing artifact. In a later analysis, a clonal expansion index for each public chain was calculated from normalized within-repertoire ranks of inferred template counts. Generation probabilities in a later analysis came from a VDJ recombination model fitted to out-of-frame rearrangements, and those results were checked against IGoR. A later analysis scored TCR-TCR, TCR-HLA and TCR-CMV co-occurrence with hypergeometric tests, applying a repertoire-size bias correction to TCR pairs. In a later analysis, false discovery rates were estimated by permuting HLA or CMV assignments 20 times. In a later analysis, co-occurring TCRs were grouped using DBSCAN, and TCRdist sequence similarity was added for clustering within HLA-allele-positive subsets. For co-occurrence clustering, repertoires with fewer than 30,000 or more than 120,000 public chains were excluded, along with four or five repertoires with anomalous nucleotide sharing. TCRdb provides this immuneACCESS table in a form limited to in-frame rearrangements. Some clones are lacking; in checked studies, under half of them reflect an unresolved V gene, and why the rest are absent is not known. V, J and clone size are taken as reported in that table, and D and trimming were inferred from the DNA itself. Here the sample has roughly 110,000 clones; around 80% occur a single time. 3.6% of the sample is held by the ten biggest clonotypes.

CDR1 and CDR2 are read off the germline V gene as SGHTA and FQGNSA. V loses 3 bases, J loses 8 bases, and the germline ends lie 16 bases apart. The CDR3 contains 14 residues, cysteine and phenylalanine counted. Only the CDR3 region is kept as DNA, spanning 42 bases read in frame from base 1. On this clone itself: This clone's antigen is unknown. No base-level quality is on record; no much larger clone is a single base apart.

The origin of this receptor is a man aged 55 to 70 in good health and CMV-seronegative. This chain joins TRBV7-2 to TRBJ2-5; perhaps TRBD2 is the D gene, with 6 bases matching. Source material: PBMCs. The DNA is TGTGCCAGCAGCTTTTTGGAGGGCCAAAATACCCAGTACTTC. Its amino acids are CASSFLEGQNTQYF.